This note documents a single TCR beta chain sequence. Its antigen is unidentified. The same CDR3 can be traced to other DNA sequences in this sample. The source of the sample is a study of cytomegalovirus exposure and HLA in healthy donors. Findings and caveats of the study: The authors later found TCR association rates varying by HLA locus, with DRB1 most and HLA-C fewest. V- and J-gene trimming in TCR beta was tied to a missense DCLRE1C variant by an analysis performed later. Rarity characterized most TCR sequences, yet some public TCRs appeared in many donors.

PCR primers comprised 60 Vbeta and 13 Jbeta primers. The repertoire was sequenced with immunoSEQ multiplex PCR; TCRdb's copy has only in-frame clones and lacks some. The table shows fewer than 150,000 clones, with roughly 70% occurring only once. The material sequenced was PBMCs. The TCR originated in a man aged 30 to 45 in good health and CMV-seronegative.

CDR3 residues: CASSQSIGIAGGHTGELFF. The DNA for the CDR3 is TGCGCCAGCAGCCAATCCATTGGAATAGCGGGGGGGCATACCGGGGAGCTGTTTTTT. The chain recombines TRBV4-1 with TRBJ2-2; 11 nucleotides match TRBD2. Germline CDR1 MGHRA, CDR2 YSYEKL. The CDR3 has 19 amino acids. V was clipped by 2 bases and J by 5 bases; unmatched bases: 13.